A single sample is the source of the 27 T cell receptor beta chains below, sequenced in a study of cytomegalovirus exposure and HLA in healthy donors. In the PCR, 60 Vbeta and 13 Jbeta primers were used. Repertoires were generated with immunoSEQ multiplex PCR, while TCRdb's copy carries only in-frame clones and drops some. The repertoire table contains around 100,000 clones. What was sequenced was PBMCs. Receptors originate from a man between 40 and 49 years old in good health and CMV-seropositive.

The J gene is TRBJ2-1, the V gene TRBV29-1; perhaps TRBD2 as D (5 bases). The germline V gene encodes CDR1 SQVTM and CDR2 ANQGSEA. The CDR3 consists of 13 residues. V shed 3 bases and J shed 3 bases, with 9 bases lying between them. The CDR3 here is CSVDGGHYNEQFF. Here the CDR3 DNA reads TGCAGCGTTGATGGCGGGCACTACAATGAGCAGTTCTTC.

This sequence joins TRBV23-1 and TRBJ2-5, with a weak D call TRBD1 (6 bases). TRBV23-1 is treated as an ORF (open reading frame) with a function not yet certain. The CDR3 contains 14 residues. Between the trimmed V and J ends, which lost 4 bases and 11 bases, there was a span of 20 bases. CDR3 DNA sequence: TGCGCCAGCAGTCCGGGGACAACGGGACGGGGACAGTACTTC. Amino acids: CASSPGTTGRGQYF.

The rearrangement joins TRBV6-1 to TRBJ1-5; D is unresolved. This CDR3 is built from 13 residues. Deletions cut 4 bases from V and 0 bases from J, with 4 bases between. The V gene's germline CDR1 is MNHNS and CDR2 SASEGT. CDR3: CASSVVSNQPQHF. CDR3 sequence (DNA): TGTGCCAGCAGTGTCGTTAGCAATCAGCCCCAGCATTTT.

The V call is TRBV19, the J call TRBJ2-2; D may be TRBD2 (6 bases). The CDR3 has 16 residues. Per the germline V gene, CDR1 is LNHDA and CDR2 is SQIVND (reference sequence). The V and J ends lost 1 base and 5 bases respectively, with 14 bases between them. CDR3 in DNA: TGTGCCAGTAGTATAGGAGGAGGGGCTGGGACCGGGGAGCTGTTTTTT. Amino acids: CASSIGGGAGTGELFF.

V and J are TRBV15 and TRBJ1-4; possible D gene TRBD1, 5 bases. This CDR3 is 12 amino acids long. The germline V gene has CDR1 LNHNV and CDR2 YYDKDF (reference sequence). V was trimmed by 8 bases and J by 10 bases, leaving 14 bases between them. The chain's CDR3 is CATGRQGGKLFF. The DNA of the CDR3 is TGTGCCACCGGTAGGCAGGGAGGAAAACTGTTTTTT.

The V and J genes are TRBV29-1 and TRBJ2-7; 8 positions match TRBD1. The CDR3 loop spans 14 amino acids. Unmatched junction bases numbered 5, after V lost 1 base and J lost 3 bases. Looked up from germline, CDR1 is SQVTM and CDR2 is ANQGSEA. The CDR3, as DNA: TGCAGCGTTGAAGTCCCAGGGGGCGGCTACGAGCAGTACTTC. It is translated as CSVEVPGGGYEQYF.

The CDR3 reads CASSRQFSNQPQHF. CDR3 DNA sequence: TGCGCCAGCAGTAGACAGTTTAGCAATCAGCCCCAGCATTTT. The V call is TRBV10-2, the J call TRBJ1-5, with D possibly being TRBD1 (5 bases). Deletions cut 5 bases from V and 0 bases from J, with 8 bases between. Germline V gives CDR1 WSHSY, CDR2 SAAADI. The CDR3 totals 14 residues.

The chain uses TRBV4-1 and TRBJ2-3, with 12 bases identical to TRBD2. The CDR3 is made up of 16 amino acids. Germline-derived CDR1 and CDR2 are MGHRA and YSYEKL. J was trimmed by 6 bases and V by 5 bases; bases with no gene match: 9. The CDR3: CASSFLAGGPADTQYF. In nucleotides, the CDR3 is TGCGCCAGCAGCTTCCTAGCGGGAGGGCCGGCTGATACGCAGTATTTT.

The chain combines TRBV28 with TRBJ1-1; D remains unclear. Per the germline V gene, CDR1 is MDHEN and CDR2 is SYDVKM. V was trimmed by 5 bases and J by 5 bases, leaving 15 bases between them. This CDR3 has 14 amino acids. CDR3 sequence reads: CASSPGPRRTEAFF. CDR3 nucleotides: TGTGCCAGCAGTCCCGGACCCCGGAGGACTGAAGCTTTCTTT.

The CDR3 here is CASSYLSWGEQYF. The CDR3, as DNA: TGTGCCAGCAGCTACCTCAGTTGGGGGGAGCAGTACTTC. This rearrangement joins TRBV4-2 to TRBJ2-5; D is perhaps TRBD2 (6 bases). The germline V gene has CDR1 LGHNA and CDR2 YNFKEQ. The CDR3 consists of 13 residues. Trimming shortened V by 5 bases and J by 11 bases, and 18 bases separated the two germline ends.

The genes are TRBV6-5 and TRBJ2-1; TRBD2 matches at 14 bases. The length of the CDR3 is 15 residues. The V and J ends lost 4 bases and 7 bases, in that order; junction bases with no gene match: 3. CDR1 MNHEY and CDR2 SVGAGI come from the germline V gene. CDR3 nucleotides: TGTGCCAGCAGTTGGACTAGCGGGAGGTGGAATGAGCAGTTCTTC. Its protein product is CASSWTSGRWNEQFF.

V usage is TRBV6-5 and J usage is TRBJ2-3; 8 bases are shared with TRBD1. Germline V CDR1 and CDR2: MNHEY, SVGAGI. The CDR3 loop spans 15 amino acids. After removal of 0 bases from V and 4 bases from J, the junction contained 3 bases not matched to a gene. The CDR3 DNA reads as TGTGCCAGCAGTTACTCCGCACAGGGGGCAGATACGCAGTATTTT. This codes for CASSYSAQGADTQYF.

Remarks on this clone: Other DNA sequences in this specimen translate into the identical CDR3. V and J are TRBV6-6 and TRBJ2-5; a possible D gene is TRBD1 (5 bases). CDR1 is MNHNY and CDR2 is SVGAGI in the germline V gene (reference sequence). V lost 0 bases, J lost 2 bases, and 7 bases lay in between. The CDR3 covers 14 residues. The CDR3 bases are TGTGCCAGCAGTTACTCGCAGGGACAAGAGACCCAGTACTTC. As protein: CASSYSQGQETQYF.

The chain recombines TRBV5-1 with TRBJ1-2, with 8 bases aligning to TRBD1. Germline CDR1 and CDR2: SGHRS and YFSETQ. The CDR3 length is 17 residues. Trimming removed 4 bases from V and 4 bases from J; junction bases left unmatched: 15. The DNA of the CDR3 is TGCGCCAGCAGCCGCCCCCCAATCGGACAGGGACTCTATGGCTACACCTTC. Its translation: CASSRPPIGQGLYGYTF.

The chain is built from TRBV15 and TRBJ1-1; D remains ambiguous. The V and J ends lost 0 bases and 1 base respectively, with 9 bases between them. The CDR3 is made up of 15 amino acids. CDR1 and CDR2 (germline): LNHNV, YYDKDF (reference sequence). The CDR3: CATSRDGQPNTEAFF. CDR3 in DNA: TGTGCCACCAGCAGAGATGGGCAGCCGAACACTGAAGCTTTCTTT.

This chain joins TRBV7-2 and TRBJ2-3; TRBD2 aligns across 10 bases. Looked up from germline, CDR1 is SGHTA and CDR2 is FQGNSA. The CDR3 is 17 amino acids. After removal of 1 base from V and 2 bases from J, the junction contained 6 bases not matched to a gene. The CDR3 DNA sequence: TGTGCCAGCAGCTTAGTTCCTAGCGGGAGCACCACAGATACGCAGTATTTT. Translated, it gives CASSLVPSGSTTDTQYF.

The J gene is TRBJ2-6, the V gene TRBV7-2; D ambiguous. The ends were cut back, 1 base at V and 0 bases at J, with 7 bases in the middle. Per germline, CDR1 SGHTA and CDR2 FQGNSA. The CDR3 runs to 16 residues. The CDR3 nucleotides read TGTGCCAGCAGCTTAGGACTCGGCTCTGGGGCCAACGTCCTGACTTTC. This translates into CASSLGLGSGANVLTF.

The V call is TRBV6-5, the J call TRBJ2-7, with TRBD2 as a possible D gene (6 bases). The V gene's germline CDR1 is MNHEY and CDR2 SVGAGI. Trimming removed 4 bases from V and 0 bases from J, with 13 bases in between. CDR3 length equals 15 residues. CDR3: CASSFLASDSYEQYF. CDR3 DNA: TGTGCCAGCAGTTTCCTGGCTAGCGACTCCTACGAGCAGTACTTC.

The V and J genes are TRBV7-2 and TRBJ1-4; D possibly corresponds to TRBD1 (5 bases). Germline-derived CDR1 and CDR2 are SGHTA and FQGNSA. The V end lost 5 bases, the J end lost 1 base, and 8 bases lay between the germline ends. This CDR3 comprises 14 residues. CDR3 region: CASSRGGTNEKLFF. DNA for the CDR3: TGTGCCAGCAGCCGCGGGGGAACTAATGAAAAACTGTTTTTT.

The chain couples TRBV2 to TRBJ2-1; the match to TRBD2 covers 11 bases. The V segment lost 2 bases and the J segment 5 bases; nucleotides outside the gene matches: 8. The germline CDR1 and CDR2 sequences are SNHLY and FYNNEI. This CDR3 has 17 residues. The CDR3 sequence: CASSERSGLADNNEQFF. The DNA of the CDR3 is TGTGCCAGCAGTGAAAGGTCGGGACTAGCGGACAACAATGAGCAGTTCTTC.

V gene TRBV4-1 combines with J gene TRBJ2-3; maybe TRBD2 (5 bases). The CDR3 sequence is 13 residues long. The germline CDR1 and CDR2 sequences are MGHRA and YSYEKL. V lost 4 bases and J 3 bases, leaving 8 bases between the germline ends. The CDR3 DNA is TGCGCCAGCAGCCTTGGGAGTACAGATACGCAGTATTTT. Encoded protein: CASSLGSTDTQYF.

As DNA, the CDR3 is TGTGCCAGCAGCCGGACTAGTGGAGATACGCAGTATTTT. It encodes CASSRTSGDTQYF. The chain couples TRBV5-4 to TRBJ2-3, with TRBD2 matching 7 bases. This CDR3 is 13 amino acids long. The germline CDR1 and CDR2 sequences are SGHNT and YYREEE (reference sequence). V lost 4 bases to trimming and J lost 5 bases; unmatched junction nucleotides: 4.

V and J are TRBV2 and TRBJ1-5; 7 nucleotides line up with TRBD1. CDR1 and CDR2 (germline): SNHLY, FYNNEI. V gave up 6 bases and J gave up 2 bases; unmatched junction bases: 7. The CDR3 has 15 residues. The CDR3, as DNA: TGTGCCAGCAGGAGACAGGGTGTGGGCAATCAGCCCCAGCATTTT. Translating it yields CASRRQGVGNQPQHF.

V usage is TRBV15 and J usage is TRBJ2-2; D is ambiguous. The V gene's germline CDR1 is LNHNV and CDR2 YYDKDF (reference sequence). Deletions cut 0 bases from V and 4 bases from J, with 9 bases between. This CDR3 contains 15 residues. CDR3: CATSRDGLGTGELFF. CDR3 coding DNA: TGTGCCACCAGCAGAGATGGGCTTGGCACCGGGGAGCTGTTTTTT.

The chain has TRBV29-1 and TRBJ2-7, with 9 bases that match TRBD2. Losses at the gene ends were 3 bases for V and 5 bases for J; bases not matched to a gene: 2. Germline loops: CDR1 SQVTM, CDR2 ANQGSEA. The CDR3 sequence is 12 residues long. The DNA for the CDR3 is TGCAGCGTTGATAGCGGGAGCCACGAGCAGTACTTC. Protein product: CSVDSGSHEQYF.

The chain combines TRBV9 with TRBJ1-2, with a tentative D call TRBD1 (6 bases). The CDR3 loop spans 16 amino acids. V lost 3 bases to trimming and J lost 4 bases, with 19 bases between them. Germline CDR1 reads SGDLS; CDR2 reads YYNGEE. CDR3 amino acids: CASSEGVIQAFYGYTF. As DNA, the CDR3 is TGTGCCAGCAGCGAGGGGGTGATCCAGGCTTTCTATGGCTACACCTTC.

This chain uses TRBV7-3 with TRBJ2-2; TRBD1 matches 11 bases. This CDR3 region has 17 residues. Trimming cost V 0 bases and J 5 bases; bases outside gene matches: 5. Germline lookup yields CDR1 SGHTA and CDR2 FQGTGA. CDR3 DNA sequence: TGTGCCAGCAGCTTAACGGTCGGACAGGGGGCTACCGGGGAGCTGTTTTTT. Its translation: CASSLTVGQGATGELFF.